This T cell receptor (beta chain) was found in a study of Graves' ophthalmopathy and Graves' hyperthyroidism (dated by TCRdb to between 2017 and 2018). Turning to the overall study: Hyperthyroidism was defined as stable when no progression to ophthalmopathy occurred within 18 months of follow-up. The independent validation cohort included roughly 19 hyperthyroidism patients plus 17 patients who later progressed from hyperthyroidism to ophthalmopathy. In total, approximately 130 blood samples were TCR-sequenced: fewer than 50 ophthalmopathy, some 75 hyperthyroidism and approximately 17 hyperthyroidism-to-ophthalmopathy patients. To tell Graves' ophthalmopathy apart from Graves' hyperthyroidism, and to predict which patients would progress to ophthalmopathy, the study relied on TCR beta repertoire signatures. A discovery set of 95 to 100 patients (approximately 42 ophthalmopathy, under 65 stable hyperthyroidism) was enrolled to explore V-J signatures distinguishing ophthalmopathy from hyperthyroidism. In over 5 hyperthyroidism patients, the T-cell repertoire of thyroid tissue was compared with the T-cell repertoire of blood. Following sampling, methimazole starting at 30 mg daily was administered to hyperthyroidism patients, and high-dose intravenous methylprednisolone was administered to ophthalmopathy patients.

In this sample, this clonotype turned up many times. The clone's antigen remains unknown. The sample holds no much larger clone one base away, and base qualities are not on file. The germline V gene specifies SGHRS as CDR1 and YFSETQ as CDR2. Taken from cysteine to phenylalanine, the CDR3 has 15 residues. The sequence is cut down to CDR3 DNA, 45 bases in frame from base 1. V and J are trimmed by 4 bases and 3 bases, and the gene matches miss 10 bases of the junction. For repertoire sequencing, TCR beta CDR3 regions were amplified from RNA transcripts. A first-round RT-PCR used HTBI primers with the Qiagen OneStep RT-PCR kit, followed by a second-round multiplex PCR, size selection and purification. Libraries were sequenced paired-end with 100 bp reads on an Illumina HiSeq2000. As for the original processing: SOAPnuke was used to process the reads, throwing out any read that had adapters, had uncalled bases, had a mean Phred below 15, or lacked an exact constant-primer or identifier match. COPE v1.2.5 was used to merge high-quality paired reads. Each unique nucleotide sequence was defined as a clonotype, and clonotypes were aligned to IMGT TRB V, D and J references with MiTCR v1.1. Only V-J combinations with frequency above 0.0001 were analysed, covering over 99% of repertoires. For each V-J combination, a TCR clonal expansion and chaos score was defined as F50 clonal expansion divided by the chaos observed in the TCRdist matrix. Welch's t-statistics and random forest were used to reduce features to over ten V-J combinations, which were fed into a naive Bayes classifier. Thyroid-blood repertoire similarity was quantified with the Morisita-Horn index. TCRdb applied fastp at Q25 and MiXCR to the public reads, then kept only in-frame beta chains. Here each entry gathers all rows of one CDR3 protein and keeps the most common genes and DNA. The V and J calls, along with clone size, are taken from TCRdb and not from the paper's own processing. The sample table lists over a million distinct CDR3 sequences, roughly two fifths of them with a count of one. Clones ranked in the top ten supply 11% of the sample.

Hyperthyroidism patients were newly diagnosed, were aged 18 to 65 years, and had a disease duration under 2 months. Anyone with other autoimmune diseases, uncontrolled infections, pregnancy or lactation was excluded from the study. Clinical symptoms, serum thyroxine, TRAb, thyroid ultrasound and orbital computed tomography were used for diagnosis. Total RNA was extracted with Trizol reagent and quality-checked on an Agilent 2100 Bioanalyzer. Results and caveats for the whole study, not just this receptor: In validation, the model predicted ophthalmopathy progression with more than 70% sensitivity and less than 80% specificity; some 13 predicted patients were CT-confirmed with GO in a median of about 7.1 months. The 13-signature model separated ophthalmopathy from stable hyperthyroidism with 87.88% sensitivity and less than 83% specificity in cross-validation, and 80%/75% in the test set. Most of the expanded thyroid clonotypes with a frequency above 0.001 were also detected in blood, and it was suggested that the thyroid immune response may be reflected by blood repertoires. Sample size was not predetermined statistically, and investigators were not blinded to group allocation.

Sequenced input: peripheral blood or thyroid tissue (not recorded which). This sequence originates from an adult man with Graves' hyperthyroidism. Rearrangement joined TRBV5-1 to TRBJ2-7, with TRBD1 matching 7 junction bases. CDR3 loop: CASSPSRTGVYEQYF. In nucleotides, the sequence is TGCGCCAGCAGCCCCTCTCGGACAGGAGTCTACGAGCAGTACTTC.